This T cell receptor beta chain stems from a study of cytomegalovirus exposure and HLA in healthy donors. CDR1 is SNHLY, CDR2 FYNNEI, per germline. This CDR3 region has 13 residues. The PCR used 60 Vbeta and 13 Jbeta primers. Measured with immunoSEQ multiplex PCR; TCRdb has only the in-frame clones, and not every one. The sample contains some 160,000 clones, around three quarters of which appear only once. Comment on this clone: Its specificity is not known. The junction does not match germline at one end; this may be a read error. Other nucleotide sequences from this sample produce the same CDR3.

Notes on the study in general: When a later analysis was performed, an Asian-associated ancestry cluster reportedly had fewer N-insertions than the roughly 690-donor mean. An analysis done earlier found most TCR beta V segments productive about 87% or about 30% of the time. Presence/absence analyses rested on an assumption that sequencing depth was roughly uniform across donors.

The chain recombines TRBV2 with TRBJ2-7, with TRBD1 identical over 8 bases. The sequence came from a woman aged 30 to 39 in good health and CMV-seronegative. Sequencing was performed on PBMCs. The CDR3 DNA reads as TGTGCCAGCCCCTGGACAGGGACCTACGAGCAGTATTTC. It is translated as CASPWTGTYEQYF.